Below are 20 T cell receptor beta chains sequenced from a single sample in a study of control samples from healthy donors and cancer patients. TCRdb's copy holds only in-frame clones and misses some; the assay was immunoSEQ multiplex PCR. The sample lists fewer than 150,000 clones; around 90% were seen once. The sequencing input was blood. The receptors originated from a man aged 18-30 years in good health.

The CDR3: CASSSGTGRVETQYF. DNA of the CDR3: TGTGCCAGCAGCTCCGGGACAGGGAGGGTAGAGACCCAGTACTTC. This chain links TRBV6-5 with TRBJ2-5, with TRBD1 matching over 9 bases. The CDR3 has 15 amino acids. Germline-derived CDR1 and CDR2 are MNHEY and SVGAGI. The ends lost 6 bases at V and 4 bases at J; junction bases unmatched: 9.

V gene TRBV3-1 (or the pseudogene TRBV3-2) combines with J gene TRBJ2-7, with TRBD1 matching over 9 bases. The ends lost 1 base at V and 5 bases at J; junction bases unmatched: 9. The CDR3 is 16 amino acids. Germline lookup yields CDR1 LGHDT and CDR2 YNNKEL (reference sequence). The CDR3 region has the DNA TGTGCCAGCAGCCAAGGGGGCGGGACAGGGCTTGACGAGCAGTACTTC. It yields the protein CASSQGGGTGLDEQYF.

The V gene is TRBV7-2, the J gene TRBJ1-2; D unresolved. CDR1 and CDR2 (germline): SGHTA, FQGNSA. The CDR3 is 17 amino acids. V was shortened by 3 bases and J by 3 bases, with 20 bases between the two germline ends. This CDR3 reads CASSFASATAIHYGYTF. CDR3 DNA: TGTGCCAGCAGCTTTGCCTCCGCGACGGCCATACACTATGGCTACACCTTC.

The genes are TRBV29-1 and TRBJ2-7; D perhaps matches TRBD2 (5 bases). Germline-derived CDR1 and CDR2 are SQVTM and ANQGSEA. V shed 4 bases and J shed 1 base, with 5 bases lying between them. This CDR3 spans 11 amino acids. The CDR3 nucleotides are TGCAGCGTTGGGGAGTCCTACGAGCAGTACTTC. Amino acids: CSVGESYEQYF.

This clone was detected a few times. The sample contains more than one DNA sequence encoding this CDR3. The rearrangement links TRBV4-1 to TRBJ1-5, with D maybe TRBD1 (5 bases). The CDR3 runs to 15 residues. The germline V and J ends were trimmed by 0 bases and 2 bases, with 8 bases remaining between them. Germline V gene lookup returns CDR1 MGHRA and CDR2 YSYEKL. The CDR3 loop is CASSQEGGGNQPQHF. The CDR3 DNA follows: TGCGCCAGCAGCCAAGAGGGAGGGGGCAATCAGCCCCAGCATTTT.

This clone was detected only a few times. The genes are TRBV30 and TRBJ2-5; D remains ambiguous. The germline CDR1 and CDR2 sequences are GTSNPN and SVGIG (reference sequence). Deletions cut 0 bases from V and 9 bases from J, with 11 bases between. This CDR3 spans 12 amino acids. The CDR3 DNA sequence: TGTGCCTGGAGTGTGGCTAGGGTATCCCAGTACTTC. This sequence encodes CAWSVARVSQYF.

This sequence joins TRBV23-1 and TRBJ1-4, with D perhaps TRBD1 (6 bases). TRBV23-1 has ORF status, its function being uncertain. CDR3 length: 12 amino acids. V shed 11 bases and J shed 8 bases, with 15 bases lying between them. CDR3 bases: TGCGCCGGGCTAAGGGGGGACGAAAAACTGTTTTTT. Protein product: CAGLRGDEKLFF.

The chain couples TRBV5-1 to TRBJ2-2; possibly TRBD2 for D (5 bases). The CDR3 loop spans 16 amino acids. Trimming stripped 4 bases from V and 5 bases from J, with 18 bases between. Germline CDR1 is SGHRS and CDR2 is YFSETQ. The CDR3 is CASSPPPGMDTGELFF. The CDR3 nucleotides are TGCGCCAGCAGCCCGCCCCCGGGAATGGATACCGGGGAGCTGTTTTTT.

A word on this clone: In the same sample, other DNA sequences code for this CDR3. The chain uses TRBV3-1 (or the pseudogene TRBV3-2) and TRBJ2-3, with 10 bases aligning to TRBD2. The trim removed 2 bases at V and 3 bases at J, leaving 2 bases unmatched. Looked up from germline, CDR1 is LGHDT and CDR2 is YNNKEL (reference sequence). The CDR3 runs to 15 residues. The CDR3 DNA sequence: TGTGCCAGCAGCCAACTAGCGGGGGTTACAGATACGCAGTATTTT. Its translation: CASSQLAGVTDTQYF.

Here the CDR3 DNA reads TGCGCCAGCACCCCCGGGACACGGAAAGATACGCAGTATTTT. Its protein product is CASTPGTRKDTQYF. The rearrangement uses TRBV5-1 and TRBJ2-3, with a possible D match to TRBD1 (6 bases). Trimming pared 6 bases from V and 5 bases from J, leaving 16 bases between. This CDR3 has 14 amino acids. Germline V lookup: CDR1 SGHRS, CDR2 YFSETQ.

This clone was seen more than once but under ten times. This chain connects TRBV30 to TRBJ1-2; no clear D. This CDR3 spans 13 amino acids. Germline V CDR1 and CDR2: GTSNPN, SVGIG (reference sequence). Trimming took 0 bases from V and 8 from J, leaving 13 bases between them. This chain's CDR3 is CAWSVNEGLGYTF. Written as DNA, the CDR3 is TGTGCCTGGAGTGTAAATGAGGGCCTGGGCTACACCTTC. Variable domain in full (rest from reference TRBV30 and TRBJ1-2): SQTIHQWPATLVQPVGSPLSLECTVEGTSNPNLYWYRQAAGRGLQLLFYSVGIGQISSEVPQNLSASRPQDRQFILSSKKLLLSDSGFYLCAWSVNEGLGYTFGSGTRLTVV.

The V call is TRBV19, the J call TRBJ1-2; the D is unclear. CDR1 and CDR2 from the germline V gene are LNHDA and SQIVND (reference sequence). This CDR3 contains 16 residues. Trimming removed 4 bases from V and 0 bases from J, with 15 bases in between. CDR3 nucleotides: TGTGCCAGTAGTAACCCGAACCGTGCAGCTAACTATGGCTACACCTTC. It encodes CASSNPNRAANYGYTF.

The CDR3 reads CASSFGVGGSGTEAFF. For the CDR3, the DNA is TGTGCCAGCAGCTTTGGGGTTGGAGGGTCGGGCACTGAAGCTTTCTTT. The rearrangement joins TRBV11-1 to TRBJ1-1; no clear D. Germline CDR1 is SGHAT and CDR2 is FQDESV (reference sequence). This CDR3 contains 16 residues. Deletions cut 3 bases from V and 4 bases from J, with 18 bases between.

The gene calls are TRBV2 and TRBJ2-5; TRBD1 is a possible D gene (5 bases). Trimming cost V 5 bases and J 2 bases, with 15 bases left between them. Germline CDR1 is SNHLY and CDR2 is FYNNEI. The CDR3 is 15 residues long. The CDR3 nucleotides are TGTGCCAGCAGTCGTCAAGCGAACAGGCAAGAGACCCAGTACTTC. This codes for CASSRQANRQETQYF.

The CDR3 region is CASSSYGQGNTEAFF. CDR3 in DNA: TGTGCCAGCAGCTCTTACGGACAGGGGAACACTGAAGCTTTCTTT. The genes are TRBV11-2 and TRBJ1-1, with TRBD1 matching over 8 bases. This CDR3 has 15 residues. Trimming at V came to 4 bases and at J to 1 base, leaving 5 bases not matched to a gene. The germline CDR1 and CDR2 sequences are SGHAT and FQNNGV.

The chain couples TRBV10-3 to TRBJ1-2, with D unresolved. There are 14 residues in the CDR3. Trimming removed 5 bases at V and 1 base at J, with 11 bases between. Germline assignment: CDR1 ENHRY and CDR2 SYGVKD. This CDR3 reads CAISSVIINYGYTF. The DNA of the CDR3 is TGTGCCATCAGTTCGGTGATTATTAACTATGGCTACACCTTC.

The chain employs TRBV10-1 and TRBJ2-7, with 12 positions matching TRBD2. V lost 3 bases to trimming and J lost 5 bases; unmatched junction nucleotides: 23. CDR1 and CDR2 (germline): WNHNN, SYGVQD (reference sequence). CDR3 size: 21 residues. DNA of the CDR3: TGCGCCAGCAGTGAATACTGTCAGGAGAGACTAGCGGGGGCGCCCACCGACGAGCAGTACTTC. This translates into CASSEYCQERLAGAPTDEQYF.

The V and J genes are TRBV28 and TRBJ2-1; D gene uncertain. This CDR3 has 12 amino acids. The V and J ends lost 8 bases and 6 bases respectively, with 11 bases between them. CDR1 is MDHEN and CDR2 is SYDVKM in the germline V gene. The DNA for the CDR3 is TGTGCCAGCGATTCAAGTTCCAATGAGCAGTTCTTC. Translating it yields CASDSSSNEQFF. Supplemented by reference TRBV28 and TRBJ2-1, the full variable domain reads DVKVTQSSRYLVKRTGEKVFLECVQDMDHENMFWYRQDPGLGLRLIYFSYDVKMKEKGDIPEGYSVSREKKERFSLILESASTNQTSMYLCASDSSSNEQFFGPGTRLTVL.

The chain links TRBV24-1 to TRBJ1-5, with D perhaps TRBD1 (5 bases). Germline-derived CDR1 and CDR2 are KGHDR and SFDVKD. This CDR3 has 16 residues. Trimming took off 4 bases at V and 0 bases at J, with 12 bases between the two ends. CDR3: CATSDATQDSNQPQHF. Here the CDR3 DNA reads TGTGCCACCAGTGACGCTACACAGGATAGCAATCAGCCCCAGCATTTT.

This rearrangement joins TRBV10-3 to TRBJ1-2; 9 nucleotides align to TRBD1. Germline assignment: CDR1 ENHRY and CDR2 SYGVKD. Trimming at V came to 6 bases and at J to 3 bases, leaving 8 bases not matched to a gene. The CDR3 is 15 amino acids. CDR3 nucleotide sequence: TGTGCCATCAGAAACAGGGGGCCCTTAGACTATGGCTACACCTTC. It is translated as CAIRNRGPLDYGYTF.